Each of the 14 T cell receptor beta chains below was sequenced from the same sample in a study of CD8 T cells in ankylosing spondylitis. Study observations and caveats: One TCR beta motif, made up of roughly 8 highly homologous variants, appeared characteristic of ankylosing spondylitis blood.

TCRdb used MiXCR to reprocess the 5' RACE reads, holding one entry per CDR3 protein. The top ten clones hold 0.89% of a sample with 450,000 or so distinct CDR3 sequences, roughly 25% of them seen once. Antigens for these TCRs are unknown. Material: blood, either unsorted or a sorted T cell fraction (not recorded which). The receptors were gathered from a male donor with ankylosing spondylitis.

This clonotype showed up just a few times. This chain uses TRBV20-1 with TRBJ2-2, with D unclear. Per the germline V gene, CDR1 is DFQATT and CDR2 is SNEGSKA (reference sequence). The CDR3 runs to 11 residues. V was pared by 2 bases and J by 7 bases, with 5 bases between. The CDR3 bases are TGCAGTGCTAGAAGGGTCGGGGAGCTGTTTTTT. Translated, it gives CSARRVGELFF.

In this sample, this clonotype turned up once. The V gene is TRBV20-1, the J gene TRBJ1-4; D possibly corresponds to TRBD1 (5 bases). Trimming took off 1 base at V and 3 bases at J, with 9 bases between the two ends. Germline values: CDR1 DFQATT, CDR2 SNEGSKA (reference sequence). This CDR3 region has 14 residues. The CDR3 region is CSARVSGPNEKLFF. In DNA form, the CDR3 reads TGCAGTGCTAGAGTTTCGGGGCCTAATGAAAAACTGTTTTTT.

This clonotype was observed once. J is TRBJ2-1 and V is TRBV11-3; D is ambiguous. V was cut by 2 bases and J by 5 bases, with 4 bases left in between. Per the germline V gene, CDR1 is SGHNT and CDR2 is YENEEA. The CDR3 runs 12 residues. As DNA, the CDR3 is TGTGCCAGCAGCTTAAAAAACAATGAGCAGTTCTTC. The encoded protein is CASSLKNNEQFF.

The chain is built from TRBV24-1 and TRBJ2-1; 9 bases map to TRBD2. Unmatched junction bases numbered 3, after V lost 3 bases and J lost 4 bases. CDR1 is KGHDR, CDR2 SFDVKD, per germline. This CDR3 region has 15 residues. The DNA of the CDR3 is TGTGCCACCAGTGATAGCGGGAGGCGATACAATGAGCAGTTCTTC. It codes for CATSDSGRRYNEQFF.

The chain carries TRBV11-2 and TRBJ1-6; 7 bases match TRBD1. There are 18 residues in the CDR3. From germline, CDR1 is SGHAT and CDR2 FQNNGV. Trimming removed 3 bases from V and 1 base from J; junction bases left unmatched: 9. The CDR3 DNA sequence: TGTGCCAGCAGCTTTCCCAGAGGGGGCCGGTCCTATAATTCACCCCTCCACTTT. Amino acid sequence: CASSFPRGGRSYNSPLHF.

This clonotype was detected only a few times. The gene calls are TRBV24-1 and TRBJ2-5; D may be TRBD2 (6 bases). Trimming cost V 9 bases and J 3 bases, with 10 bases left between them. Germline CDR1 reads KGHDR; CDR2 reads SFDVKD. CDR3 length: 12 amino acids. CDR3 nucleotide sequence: TGTGCCACCGCCGGAGGGGAAGAGACCCAGTACTTC. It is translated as CATAGGEETQYF.

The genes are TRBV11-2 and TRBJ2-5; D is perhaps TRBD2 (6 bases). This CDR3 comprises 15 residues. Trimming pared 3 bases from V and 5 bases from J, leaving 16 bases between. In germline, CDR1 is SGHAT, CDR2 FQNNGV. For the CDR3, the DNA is TGTGCCAGCAGCTTGGGAACGGGAGTTCGGGAGACCCAGTACTTC. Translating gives CASSLGTGVRETQYF.

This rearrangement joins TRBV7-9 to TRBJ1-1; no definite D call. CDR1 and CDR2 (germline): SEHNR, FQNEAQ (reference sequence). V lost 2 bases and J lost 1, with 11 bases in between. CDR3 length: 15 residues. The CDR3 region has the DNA TGTGCCAGCAGCTTATCCCGGGCGCGGAACACTGAAGCTTTCTTT. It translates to CASSLSRARNTEAFF.

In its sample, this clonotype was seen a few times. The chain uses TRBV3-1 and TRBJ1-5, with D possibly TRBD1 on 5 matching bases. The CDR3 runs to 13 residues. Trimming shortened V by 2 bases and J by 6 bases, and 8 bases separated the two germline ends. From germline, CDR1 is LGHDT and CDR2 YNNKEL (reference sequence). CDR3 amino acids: CASSQRGTQPQHF. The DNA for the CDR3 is TGTGCCAGCAGCCAAAGGGGCACTCAGCCCCAGCATTTT.

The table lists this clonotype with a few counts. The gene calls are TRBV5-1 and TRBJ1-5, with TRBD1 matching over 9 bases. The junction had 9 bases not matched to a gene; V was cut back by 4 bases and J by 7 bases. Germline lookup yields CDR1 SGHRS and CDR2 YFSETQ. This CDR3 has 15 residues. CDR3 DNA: TGCGCCAGCAGCCTGTGGGACAGGGAGGAACAGCCCCAGCATTTT. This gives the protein CASSLWDREEQPQHF.

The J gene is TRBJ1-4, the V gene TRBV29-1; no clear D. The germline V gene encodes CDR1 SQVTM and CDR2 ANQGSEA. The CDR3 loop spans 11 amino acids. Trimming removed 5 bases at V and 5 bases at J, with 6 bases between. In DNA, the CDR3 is TGCAGCGTTTTTCTAAATGAAAAACTGTTTTTT. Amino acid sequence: CSVFLNEKLFF.

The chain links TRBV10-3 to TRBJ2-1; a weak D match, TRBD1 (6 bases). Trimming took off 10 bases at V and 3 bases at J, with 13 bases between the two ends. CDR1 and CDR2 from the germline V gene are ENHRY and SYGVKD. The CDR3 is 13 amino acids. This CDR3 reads CATWDTLYNEQFF. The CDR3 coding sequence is TGTGCCACCTGGGACACCCTCTACAATGAGCAGTTCTTC.

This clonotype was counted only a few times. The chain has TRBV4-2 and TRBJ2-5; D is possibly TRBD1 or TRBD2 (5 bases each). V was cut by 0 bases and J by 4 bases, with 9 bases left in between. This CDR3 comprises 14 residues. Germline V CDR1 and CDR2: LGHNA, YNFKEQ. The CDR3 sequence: CASSQDRAGETQYF. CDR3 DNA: TGTGCCAGCAGCCAAGACAGGGCGGGAGAGACCCAGTACTTC.

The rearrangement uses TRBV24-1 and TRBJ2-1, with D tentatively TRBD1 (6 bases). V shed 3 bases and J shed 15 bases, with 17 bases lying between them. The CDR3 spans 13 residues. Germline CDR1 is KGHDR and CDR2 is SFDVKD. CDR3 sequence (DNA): TGTGCCACCAGTGATCCTGGACAGAGTCAGCGGTTCTTC. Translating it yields CATSDPGQSQRFF.